In its sample, the clone carrying this TCR beta chain was seen a few times. This CDR3 is built from 13 residues. V was pared by 6 bases and J by 3 bases, with 5 bases of the junction left unmatched. These data are taken from a study of identical twins. TCRdb redid the calling of the 5' RACE reads with MiXCR, one entry per CDR3 protein. The table includes hundreds of thousands of distinct CDR3 sequences, around a sixth detected once. The sample was also linked to a second study, of T cells expressing NK-cell markers. According to that study: Each TCR beta repertoire originated in sorted T cells that were CD3+CD56+NKG2C+, CD3+CD56+NKG2C- or CD3+CD56-NKG2C+.

The clonotype comes from a woman between 18 and 30 years old in good health. Sequencing was carried out using PBMCs. The V and J genes are TRBV12-3 or TRBV12-4 and TRBJ2-7; 7 bases fit TRBD1. The CDR3 nucleotides are TGTGCCAGCAGAGGGGGCGAGCACTACGAGCAGTACTTC. Residues: CASRGGEHYEQYF.